Only a few counts were recorded for the clone carrying this T cell receptor (beta chain). Each CDR3 protein is one row after TCRdb ran MiXCR on the RT-PCR reads. Seen here are about 76,000 distinct CDR3 sequences, 26% observed once, and the top ten hold around 27%. The source of the sample is a study of patients and donors after allogeneic stem cell transplantation. V lost 3 bases and J 6 bases, leaving 12 bases between the germline ends. This CDR3 spans 13 amino acids. CDR1 is SGHVS and CDR2 is FNYEAQ in the germline V gene. The sequence was obtained from a human donor who was either an allogeneic HSCT recipient or a stem cell or donor lymphocyte infusion donor (not recorded which). It is not recorded whose cells these are; they may come from a transplant donor. V gene TRBV7-6 combines with J gene TRBJ2-7, with D tentatively TRBD1 or TRBD2 (5 bases each). Sequenced input: blood, either unsorted or a sorted T cell fraction (not recorded which). Here the CDR3 DNA reads TGTGCCAGCAGCTTGGGGACCAAAGGCGAGCAGTACTTC. It encodes CASSLGTKGEQYF.